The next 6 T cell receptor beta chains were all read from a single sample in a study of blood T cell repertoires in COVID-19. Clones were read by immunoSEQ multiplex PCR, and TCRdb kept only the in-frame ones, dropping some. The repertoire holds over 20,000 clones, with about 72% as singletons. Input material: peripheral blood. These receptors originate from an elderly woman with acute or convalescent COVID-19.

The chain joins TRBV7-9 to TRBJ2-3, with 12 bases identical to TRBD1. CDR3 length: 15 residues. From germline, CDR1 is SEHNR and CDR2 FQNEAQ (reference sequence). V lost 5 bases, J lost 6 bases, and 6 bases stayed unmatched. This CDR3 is CASSPSGTGGDTQYF. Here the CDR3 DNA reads TGTGCCAGCAGCCCCTCCGGGACAGGGGGCGATACGCAGTATTTT.

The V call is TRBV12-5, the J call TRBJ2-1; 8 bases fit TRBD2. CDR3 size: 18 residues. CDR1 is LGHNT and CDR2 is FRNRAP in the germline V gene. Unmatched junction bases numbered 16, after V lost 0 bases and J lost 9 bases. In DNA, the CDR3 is TGTGCTAGTGGTTTGGTCACATCCGGGACTAGTAGGTCGAGTGAGCAGTTCTTC. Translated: CASGLVTSGTSRSSEQFF.

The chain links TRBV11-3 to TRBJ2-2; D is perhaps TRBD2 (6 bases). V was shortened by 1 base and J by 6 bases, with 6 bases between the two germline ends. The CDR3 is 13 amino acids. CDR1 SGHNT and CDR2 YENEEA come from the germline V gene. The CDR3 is CASSLASAGELFF. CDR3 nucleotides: TGTGCCAGCAGCTTAGCTAGCGCCGGGGAGCTGTTTTTT.

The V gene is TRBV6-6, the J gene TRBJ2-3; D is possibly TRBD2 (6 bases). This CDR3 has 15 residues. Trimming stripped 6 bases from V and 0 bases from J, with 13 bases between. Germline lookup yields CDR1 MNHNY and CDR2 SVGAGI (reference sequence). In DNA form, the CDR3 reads TGTGCCAGCAGGTCTAGCGCTTCTAGCACAGATACGCAGTATTTT. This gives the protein CASRSSASSTDTQYF.

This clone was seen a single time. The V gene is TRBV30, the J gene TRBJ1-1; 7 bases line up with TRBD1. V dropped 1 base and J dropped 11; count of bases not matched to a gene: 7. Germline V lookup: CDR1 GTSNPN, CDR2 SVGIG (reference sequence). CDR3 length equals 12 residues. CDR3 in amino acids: CAWSATTGSAFF. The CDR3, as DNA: TGTGCCTGGAGTGCGACGACAGGGTCTGCTTTCTTT. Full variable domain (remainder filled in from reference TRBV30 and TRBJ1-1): SQTIHQWPATLVQPVGSPLSLECTVEGTSNPNLYWYRQAAGRGLQLLFYSVGIGQISSEVPQNLSASRPQDRQFILSSKKLLLSDSGFYLCAWSATTGSAFFGQGTRLTVV.

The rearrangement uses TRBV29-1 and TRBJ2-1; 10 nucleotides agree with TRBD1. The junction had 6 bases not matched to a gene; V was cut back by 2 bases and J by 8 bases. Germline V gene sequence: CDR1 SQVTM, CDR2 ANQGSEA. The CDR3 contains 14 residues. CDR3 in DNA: TGCAGCGTTGAATTGGGACAGGGGCCAGATGAGCAGTTCTTC. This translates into CSVELGQGPDEQFF.